One and the same sample provided the 17 T cell receptor beta chains below, sequenced in a study of shared clonotypes between healthy human individuals. Some clones are missing from TCRdb's copy, which holds only in-frame ones; the method was immunoSEQ multiplex PCR. The top ten hold approximately 0.4% of the sample, which has 1,400,000 or so clones, roughly 98.5% seen once. Sequencing was performed on naive CD4+ T cells sorted from blood. Subset of the sample: CD45RA+ positively selected. The receptors originated from a young man in good health.

About this clone itself: Other DNA sequences within the sample encode an identical CDR3. The chain joins TRBV19 to TRBJ2-7; no firm D call. CDR1 and CDR2 (germline): LNHDA, SQIVND (reference sequence). The germline V and J ends were trimmed by 4 bases and 4 bases, with 14 bases remaining between them. The CDR3 has 14 amino acids. The CDR3 nucleotides read TGTGCCAGTAGTACCCCGGGCCTACCGTACGAGCAGTACTTC. This encodes CASSTPGLPYEQYF.

The V and J genes are TRBV28 and TRBJ1-2, with D perhaps TRBD1 (5 bases). This CDR3 is 13 amino acids long. Germline CDR1 MDHEN, CDR2 SYDVKM. V was pared by 2 bases and J by 8 bases, with 12 bases between. CDR3 in DNA: TGTGCCAGCAGTTTAACTGGAGGGACCGGCTACACCTTC. Translation: CASSLTGGTGYTF.

V gene TRBV7-9 combines with J gene TRBJ2-5; D is perhaps TRBD2 (6 bases). The CDR3 runs 17 residues. Per the germline V gene, CDR1 is SEHNR and CDR2 is FQNEAQ (reference sequence). V was trimmed by 3 bases and J by 2 bases, leaving 19 bases between them. The CDR3 sequence: CASSLISGRGGQETQYF. CDR3 nucleotide sequence: TGTGCCAGCAGCTTGATTAGTGGCCGGGGAGGACAAGAGACCCAGTACTTC.

The V and J genes are TRBV28 and TRBJ2-7, with a tentative D call TRBD2 (6 bases). CDR3 length equals 13 residues. V dropped 2 bases and J dropped 5 bases, with 10 bases sitting between them. Germline V lookup: CDR1 MDHEN, CDR2 SYDVKM. The CDR3 protein is CASSLRSGHEQYF. The CDR3 DNA reads TGTGCCAGCAGTTTACGTAGCGGCCACGAGCAGTACTTC.

J is TRBJ1-2 and V is TRBV10-3; perhaps TRBD1 as D (6 bases). This CDR3 comprises 14 residues. Trimming left V 10 bases short and J 3 bases short, with 18 bases between. CDR1 and CDR2 (germline): ENHRY, SYGVKD. CDR3 region: CATQDPKGDYGYTF. CDR3 bases: TGTGCCACCCAGGACCCCAAGGGGGACTATGGCTACACCTTC.

CDR3 DNA sequence: TGTGCCAGTAGGATCACCGGGACTAGTAAAGAGACCCAGTACTTC. Residues: CASRITGTSKETQYF. The chain links TRBV19 to TRBJ2-5; 8 bases are a match to TRBD2. J lost 3 bases, V lost 6 bases, and 9 bases had no gene match. The CDR3 consists of 15 residues. Germline V gene data show CDR1 as LNHDA and CDR2 as SQIVND (reference sequence).

This chain joins TRBV27 and TRBJ2-7; D might be TRBD1 or TRBD2, each matching 6 bases. With 5 bases removed from V and 3 bases from J, the gap between germline ends came to 20 bases. Germline V gene lookup returns CDR1 MNHEY and CDR2 SMNVEV (reference sequence). This CDR3 region has 16 residues. The CDR3 sequence is CASSPWQGPGGYEQYF. The CDR3 nucleotides are TGTGCCAGCAGTCCCTGGCAGGGGCCCGGGGGCTACGAGCAGTACTTC.

This clone was seen once. Other DNA sequences from this sample encode an identical CDR3 as well. V gene TRBV9 combines with J gene TRBJ2-3, with 7 bases identical to TRBD2. The junction had 6 bases not matched to a gene; V was cut back by 3 bases and J by 2 bases. Germline CDR1 reads SGDLS; CDR2 reads YYNGEE. The CDR3 has 15 amino acids. CDR3 DNA sequence: TGTGCCAGCAGCGGGTCTAGCGGACCCACAGATACGCAGTATTTT. This translates into CASSGSSGPTDTQYF.

This clone was seen once. The J gene is TRBJ2-1, the V gene TRBV5-1; 12 nucleotides match TRBD2. Germline CDR1 and CDR2: SGHRS and YFSETQ. V dropped 5 bases and J dropped 8; count of bases not matched to a gene: 5. The CDR3 has 14 residues. The CDR3 DNA sequence: TGCGCCAGCAGTCTGAGACTAGCGGGAGATGAGCAGTTCTTC. Translating it yields CASSLRLAGDEQFF.

Points on this clone: Other nucleotide sequences from this sample produce the same CDR3. The chain uses TRBV18 and TRBJ2-2; weak D call: TRBD1 (5 bases). The CDR3 covers 14 residues. V shed 4 bases and J shed 2 bases, with 8 bases lying between them. From germline, CDR1 is KGHSH and CDR2 LQKENI. CDR3 residues: CASSLQGNTGELFF. CDR3 coding DNA: TGTGCCAGCTCACTCCAGGGAAACACCGGGGAGCTGTTTTTT.

This clone was observed a single time. This chain joins TRBV29-1 and TRBJ2-7, with 9 positions matching TRBD2. Germline lookup yields CDR1 SQVTM and CDR2 ANQGSEA. CDR3 length equals 14 residues. V lost 4 bases and J lost 6; bases outside the gene matches: 10. The CDR3: CSVALMREGSEQYF. The CDR3 region has the DNA TGCAGCGTTGCGTTAATGCGGGAGGGGAGCGAGCAGTACTTC.

This chain uses TRBV5-4 with TRBJ1-3; TRBD1 aligns across 7 bases. Losses at the gene ends were 7 bases for V and 0 bases for J; bases not matched to a gene: 4. Germline V lookup: CDR1 SGHNT, CDR2 YYREEE (reference sequence). The CDR3 is 14 amino acids. CDR3 nucleotides: TGTGCCAGCCGGACAGGAATCTCTGGAAACACCATATATTTT. It yields the protein CASRTGISGNTIYF.

This sequence joins TRBV28 and TRBJ2-7; a possible D gene is TRBD1 (6 bases). The V gene lost 7 bases and the J gene lost 3 bases, with 28 bases spanning the gap. Germline CDR1 and CDR2: MDHEN and SYDVKM. There are 18 residues in the CDR3. The CDR3, as DNA: TGTGCCAGCAAACCCCGGGACATCGGCCTCTTGGGCCACTACGAGCAGTACTTC. This codes for CASKPRDIGLLGHYEQYF.

The chain uses TRBV2 and TRBJ2-5; D gene uncertain. This CDR3 comprises 10 residues. CDR1 and CDR2 from the germline V gene are SNHLY and FYNNEI. CDR3: CVWGQETQYF. The DNA of the CDR3 is TGTGTATGGGGACAAGAGACCCAGTACTTC.

V gene TRBV7-2 combines with J gene TRBJ2-7; 7 positions agree with TRBD1. Germline trimming cut 5 bases from V and 6 bases from J; bases unmatched to any gene: 16. Germline V gives CDR1 SGHTA, CDR2 FQGNSA. This CDR3 has 16 residues. In DNA, the CDR3 is TGTGCCAGCAGCCACAGGGGCGGGTTCCCCCCTCGCGAGCAGTACTTC. It is translated as CASSHRGGFPPREQYF.

V usage is TRBV18 and J usage is TRBJ2-3; 7 bases match TRBD2. Losses at the gene ends were 5 bases for V and 2 bases for J; bases not matched to a gene: 7. The CDR3 has 15 residues. Germline V lookup: CDR1 KGHSH, CDR2 LQKENI. CDR3 sequence reads: CASSAGLNPTDTQYF. The CDR3 nucleotides read TGTGCCAGCTCAGCGGGACTAAATCCCACAGATACGCAGTATTTT.

The chain joins TRBV5-4 to TRBJ2-1, with 10 positions matching TRBD2. The V and J ends lost 4 bases and 4 bases, in that order; junction bases with no gene match: 5. The CDR3 contains 15 residues. Looked up from germline, CDR1 is SGHNT and CDR2 is YYREEE (reference sequence). The DNA for the CDR3 is TGTGCCAGCAGCCGAGAACTAGCGGGGTACAATGAGCAGTTCTTC. This sequence encodes CASSRELAGYNEQFF.